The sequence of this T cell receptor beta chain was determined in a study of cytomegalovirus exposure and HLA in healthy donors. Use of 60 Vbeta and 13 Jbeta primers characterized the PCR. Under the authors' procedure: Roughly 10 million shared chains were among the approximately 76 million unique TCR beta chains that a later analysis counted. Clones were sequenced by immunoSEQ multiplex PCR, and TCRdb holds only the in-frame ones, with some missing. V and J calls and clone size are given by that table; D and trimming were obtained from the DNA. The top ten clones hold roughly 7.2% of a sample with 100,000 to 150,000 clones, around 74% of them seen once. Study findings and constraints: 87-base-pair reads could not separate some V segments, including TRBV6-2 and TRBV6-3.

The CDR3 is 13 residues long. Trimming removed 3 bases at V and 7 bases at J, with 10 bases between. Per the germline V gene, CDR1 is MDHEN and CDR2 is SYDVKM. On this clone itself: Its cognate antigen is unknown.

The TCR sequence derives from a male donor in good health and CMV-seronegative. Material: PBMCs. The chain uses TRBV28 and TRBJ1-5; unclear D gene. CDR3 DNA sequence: TGTGCCAGCAGTTTTGGGCCTCCACAGCCCCAGCATTTT. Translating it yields CASSFGPPQPQHF.